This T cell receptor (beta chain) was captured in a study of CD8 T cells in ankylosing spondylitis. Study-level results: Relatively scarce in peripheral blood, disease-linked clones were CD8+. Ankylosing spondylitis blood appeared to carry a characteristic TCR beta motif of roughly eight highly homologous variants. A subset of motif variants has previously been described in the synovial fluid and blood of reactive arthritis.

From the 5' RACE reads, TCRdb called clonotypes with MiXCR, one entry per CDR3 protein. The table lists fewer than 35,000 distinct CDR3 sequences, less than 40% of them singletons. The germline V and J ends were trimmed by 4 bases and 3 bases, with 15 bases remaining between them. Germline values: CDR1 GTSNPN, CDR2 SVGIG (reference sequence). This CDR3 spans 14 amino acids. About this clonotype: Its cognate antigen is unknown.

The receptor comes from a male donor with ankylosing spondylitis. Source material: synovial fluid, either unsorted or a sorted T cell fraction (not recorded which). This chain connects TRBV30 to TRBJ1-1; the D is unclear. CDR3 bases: TGTGCCTGGACCCAAACGAGGGCTTACACTGAAGCTTTCTTT. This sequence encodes CAWTQTRAYTEAFF.